This T cell receptor (beta chain) was found in a study of CD8+CD57+ T cells in acquired aplastic anemia. Patients chosen for sequencing had CD8+CD57+ cells that had expanded, as shown by flow cytometry. A remark on this clonotype: The antigen is undetermined.

The template used for profiling TCR beta VDJ and CDR3 was genomic DNA. A single record per CDR3 protein comes from TCRdb applying MiXCR to the reads. The sample carries under 200,000 distinct CDR3 sequences, 40% to 50% recorded once. General observations from the study: About 30 CD8+ CDR3 sequences occurred in both the patients and the controls.

This receptor was identified in a human donor with aplastic anemia. Sequencing was carried out using sorted CD4+, CD8+, or CD8+CD57+ T cells (not recorded which) from PBMCs.

The CDR3 DNA sequence: TGTGCCAGTAGTAACCAACTCTCCAGGACTGGGGCCAACGTCCTGACTTTC. Translation: CASSNQLSRTGANVLTF. This chain uses TRBV19 with TRBJ2-6; D gene ambiguous. V was cut by 4 bases and J by 2 bases, with 15 bases left in between. Germline-derived CDR1 and CDR2 are LNHDA and SQIVND (reference sequence). The CDR3 has 17 residues.